The 27 T cell receptor beta chains below were found in one sample sequenced in a study of T cells in Graves' hyperthyroidism and ophthalmopathy. TCR beta CDR3 regions were amplified from RNA transcripts. Initially, a first-round RT-PCR of the TCR CDR3 employed the HTBI primer set. MiXCR, applied by TCRdb to the multiplex PCR reads, yields one record per CDR3 protein. This sample has approximately 600,000 distinct CDR3 sequences; 12% to 15% occur once, and the top ten carry roughly 7.7%. The sample taken for sequencing was blood. The source of these receptors is a woman under 30 with Graves' ophthalmopathy.

The chain uses TRBV9 and TRBJ1-1; 8 bases match TRBD1. V shed 3 bases, J shed 4 bases, and the junction held 5 bases outside the gene matches. The length of the CDR3 is 14 residues. Germline V gene sequence: CDR1 SGDLS, CDR2 YYNGEE. CDR3 residues: CASSAYRGCTEAFF. The CDR3, as DNA: TGTGCCAGCAGCGCATACAGGGGGTGCACTGAAGCTTTCTTT.

This clonotype was seen only a few times. DNA of the CDR3: TGTGCCAGCAGCCTGGGACTTCTCAAACACGAGCAGTACTTC. The encoded protein is CASSLGLLKHEQYF. This chain links TRBV7-9 with TRBJ2-7; D perhaps matches TRBD2 (6 bases). The CDR3 runs 14 residues. Per germline, CDR1 SEHNR and CDR2 FQNEAQ (reference sequence). V lost 5 bases, J lost 5 bases, and 16 bases lay in between.

This clonotype came up many times. The J gene is TRBJ2-7, the V gene TRBV29-1; TRBD2 aligns across 8 bases. The germline gives CDR1 SQVTM, CDR2 ANQGSEA. Germline trimming cut 4 bases from V and 0 bases from J; bases unmatched to any gene: 8. The CDR3 has 15 residues. CDR3: CSVGGSGTNSYEQYF. The CDR3 DNA reads as TGCAGCGTTGGAGGTAGCGGGACCAACTCCTACGAGCAGTACTTC.

The chain couples TRBV28 to TRBJ2-1; TRBD2 matches at 9 bases. Trimming cost V 7 bases and J 8 bases; bases outside gene matches: 6. Germline V gives CDR1 MDHEN, CDR2 SYDVKM. The CDR3 length is 13 residues. The CDR3 DNA is TGTGCCAGCACTGCGGGAGGGCCATATGAGCAGTTCTTC. Translating it yields CASTAGGPYEQFF.

This clonotype was detected ten times or more. The chain recombines TRBV27 with TRBJ2-7, with TRBD2 identical over 10 bases. The CDR3 contains 15 residues. V gave up 2 bases and J gave up 4 bases; unmatched junction bases: 5. Germline CDR1 and CDR2: MNHEY and SMNVEV (reference sequence). The CDR3 DNA follows: TGTGCCAGCAGTTTAGAACTAGCGGGGTATTACGAGCAGTACTTC. Its protein product is CASSLELAGYYEQYF.

This clonotype came up once. This clone may be a read error of a much larger clone one base away. The chain joins TRBV2 to TRBJ1-2; possibly TRBD1 for D (5 bases). The ends were cut back, 8 bases at V and 7 bases at J, with 26 bases in the middle. The CDR3 length is 16 residues. Germline CDR1 reads SNHLY; CDR2 reads FYNNEI. The chain's CDR3 is CASRPRRDFTILGYTF. In DNA, the CDR3 is TGTGCCAGCCGTCCTAGACGGGACTTCACTATTCTTGGCTACACCTTC.

This clonotype was counted at least ten times. The chain combines TRBV28 with TRBJ2-1; D gene unclear. V lost 6 bases and J 0 bases, leaving 15 bases between the germline ends. CDR1 MDHEN and CDR2 SYDVKM come from the germline V gene. The CDR3 runs 16 residues. CDR3 bases: TGTGCCAGCAGACCTAGGCCGGAACCCTCCTACAATGAGCAGTTCTTC. Protein product: CASRPRPEPSYNEQFF.

The CDR3 DNA follows: TGTGCCAGCAGTTACTCGACAGGGGTGGGGGTGACCGGGGAGCTGTTTTTT. This encodes CASSYSTGVGVTGELFF. The chain joins TRBV6-5 to TRBJ2-2, with 8 positions matching TRBD1. The CDR3 consists of 17 residues. The junction had 8 bases not matched to a gene; V was cut back by 0 bases and J by 5 bases. Germline lookup yields CDR1 MNHEY and CDR2 SVGAGI.

This clonotype was seen a few times. V is TRBV27 and J is TRBJ1-5; 10 nucleotides align to TRBD1. CDR1 MNHEY and CDR2 SMNVEV come from the germline V gene (reference sequence). The CDR3 length is 15 residues. Losses at the gene ends were 5 bases for V and 1 base for J; bases not matched to a gene: 2. The DNA for the CDR3 is TGTGCCAGCAGTGACAGGGGGCGAAGCAATCAGCCCCAGCATTTT. Protein product: CASSDRGRSNQPQHF.

This clonotype was observed at least ten times. The rearrangement joins TRBV20-1 to TRBJ2-7, with 14 bases that match TRBD2. CDR1 is DFQATT and CDR2 is SNEGSKA in the germline V gene (reference sequence). The V and J ends lost 3 bases and 3 bases, in that order; junction bases with no gene match: 4. The CDR3 length is 15 residues. CDR3 amino acids: CSASRLAGGLYEQYF. CDR3 nucleotide sequence: TGCAGTGCTAGTCGACTAGCGGGAGGGCTCTACGAGCAGTACTTC.

This clonotype was observed at least ten times. This chain uses TRBV6-1 with TRBJ2-3; D ambiguous. Germline assignment: CDR1 MNHNS and CDR2 SASEGT. Between the trimmed V and J ends, which lost 6 bases and 1 base, there was a span of 17 bases. The length of the CDR3 is 16 residues. The DNA of the CDR3 is TGTGCCAGCAGCCCTACCGAGAATATAGGCACAGATACGCAGTATTTT. Translating gives CASSPTENIGTDTQYF.

This clonotype was recorded many times. The chain joins TRBV7-9 to TRBJ2-7; tentative D call: TRBD2 (5 bases). The V gene's germline CDR1 is SEHNR and CDR2 FQNEAQ (reference sequence). The CDR3 length is 13 residues. V was trimmed by 5 bases and J by 3 bases, leaving 11 bases between them. CDR3 sequence: CASSHGLNYEQYF. CDR3 nucleotides: TGTGCCAGCAGCCATGGACTGAACTACGAGCAGTACTTC.

This clonotype has a count of ten or more. The genes are TRBV6-5 and TRBJ1-1; D is ambiguous. The CDR3 has 14 amino acids. Germline loops: CDR1 MNHEY, CDR2 SVGAGI. V was pared by 2 bases and J by 3 bases, with 10 bases between. The CDR3 loop is CASSYHPVDTEAFF. CDR3 sequence (DNA): TGTGCCAGCAGTTACCATCCCGTGGACACTGAAGCTTTCTTT.

This clonotype was seen more than once but under ten times. The V call is TRBV7-6, the J call TRBJ2-3; D perhaps matches TRBD1 (5 bases). This CDR3 is built from 16 residues. Germline loops: CDR1 SGHVS, CDR2 FNYEAQ. V dropped 0 bases and J dropped 1 base, with 11 bases sitting between them. For the CDR3, the DNA is TGTGCCAGCAGCTTAGCTTCAGGGTTCGGCACAGATACGCAGTATTTT. The encoded protein is CASSLASGFGTDTQYF.

This clonotype was recorded many times. CDR3 DNA sequence: TGTGCCAGCAGCTTAGCTTCCCCCGATATGGATTACTCTGGAAACACCATATATTTT. Its translation: CASSLASPDMDYSGNTIYF. This chain joins TRBV7-2 and TRBJ1-3; unclear D gene. V shed 0 bases and J shed 0 bases, with 18 bases lying between them. In germline, CDR1 is SGHTA, CDR2 FQGNSA. The CDR3 covers 19 residues.

CDR3 sequence: CASSVTIDTEAFF. The CDR3 bases are TGTGCCAGTAGTGTTACAATAGACACTGAAGCTTTCTTT. V and J are TRBV19 and TRBJ1-1; D unresolved. The CDR3 totals 13 residues. V dropped 5 bases and J dropped 3 bases, with 10 bases sitting between them. CDR1 is LNHDA, CDR2 SQIVND, per germline (reference sequence).

The chain employs TRBV5-5 and TRBJ2-7; D possibly corresponds to TRBD2 (6 bases). The CDR3 consists of 15 residues. Deletions cut 4 bases from V and 3 bases from J, with 17 bases between. Germline-derived CDR1 and CDR2 are SGHKS and YYEKEE (reference sequence). The DNA for the CDR3 is TGTGCCAGCAGCCCATGGGGAGCGGGTCTCTACGAGCAGTACTTC. Its translation is CASSPWGAGLYEQYF.

The chain is built from TRBV18 and TRBJ2-2; TRBD1 might be the D (7 bases). The germline V gene has CDR1 KGHSH and CDR2 LQKENI. The CDR3 loop spans 16 amino acids. The V end was cut by 4 bases, the J end by 5 bases, with 17 bases between. CDR3 nucleotide sequence: TGTGCCAGCTCACTAAACGCGGGACAGAAAACCGGGGAGCTGTTTTTT. Translation: CASSLNAGQKTGELFF.

The J gene is TRBJ2-1, the V gene TRBV10-3; 9 nucleotides agree with TRBD2. Per germline, CDR1 ENHRY and CDR2 SYGVKD. Trimming removed 8 bases from V and 0 bases from J; junction bases left unmatched: 14. The CDR3 is 18 residues long. The DNA of the CDR3 is TGTGCCATCGAGGGGCGGGGGGGGGGTCCAAACTCCTACAATGAGCAGTTCTTC. It specifies CAIEGRGGGPNSYNEQFF.

This clonotype has a count of ten or more. This sequence joins TRBV28 and TRBJ2-7; perhaps D is TRBD1 or TRBD2 (5 bases each). This CDR3 has 12 amino acids. V was pared by 10 bases and J by 4 bases, with 14 bases between. Germline loops: CDR1 MDHEN, CDR2 SYDVKM. CDR3 sequence (DNA): TGTGCCACAGGGAGCTGGTTGTACGAGCAGTACTTC. As protein: CATGSWLYEQYF.

The table lists this clonotype with many counts. The V call is TRBV11-2, the J call TRBJ2-7; either TRBD1 or TRBD2 may supply D (6 bases each). The CDR3 length is 14 residues. Germline CDR1 and CDR2: SGHAT and FQNNGV. The ends were cut back, 5 bases at V and 2 bases at J, with 13 bases in the middle. DNA of the CDR3: TGTGCCAGCAGCCAAAACAGGGAGGCCTACGAGCAGTACTTC. Translated: CASSQNREAYEQYF.

This clonotype came up many times. The rearrangement links TRBV28 to TRBJ2-1; D might be TRBD1 or TRBD2, each matching 5 bases. CDR1 is MDHEN, CDR2 SYDVKM, per germline. CDR3 length equals 13 residues. Between the trimmed V and J ends, which lost 7 bases and 10 bases, there was a span of 17 bases. CDR3 sequence reads: CASNAGTRREQFF. CDR3 bases: TGTGCCAGCAATGCCGGGACGCGGCGCGAGCAGTTCTTC.

This clonotype appeared a few times. J is TRBJ2-7 and V is TRBV19, with TRBD1 matching 7 bases. Germline trimming cut 4 bases from V and 2 bases from J; bases unmatched to any gene: 11. In germline, CDR1 is LNHDA, CDR2 SQIVND (reference sequence). The length of the CDR3 is 16 residues. The CDR3 spells CASSKAPGGPTYEQYF. CDR3 nucleotides: TGTGCCAGTAGTAAGGCCCCAGGGGGACCAACCTACGAGCAGTACTTC.

In its sample, this clonotype was seen many times. The V and J genes are TRBV28 and TRBJ2-7; no reliable D call. Germline CDR1 MDHEN, CDR2 SYDVKM. Trimming stripped 4 bases from V and 6 bases from J, with 13 bases between. The CDR3 spans 13 residues. CDR3 nucleotides: TGTGCCAGCAGTTCTCCTCAGACGGGCGAGCAGTACTTC. Amino acids: CASSSPQTGEQYF. The variable domain in full, with the rest retrieved from reference TRBV28 and TRBJ2-7, is DVKVTQSSRYLVKRTGEKVFLECVQDMDHENMFWYRQDPGLGLRLIYFSYDVKMKEKGDIPEGYSVSREKKERFSLILESASTNQTSMYLCASSSPQTGEQYFGPGTRLTVT.

The chain uses TRBV7-3 and TRBJ2-1; 8 nucleotides align to TRBD1. This CDR3 region has 14 residues. Germline V gene sequence: CDR1 SGHTA, CDR2 FQGTGA. Trimming took 4 bases from V and 7 from J; bases not matched to a gene: 6. CDR3 sequence reads: CASSSGGLGNEQFF. CDR3 nucleotide sequence: TGTGCCAGCAGCTCAGGGGGCCTCGGTAATGAGCAGTTCTTC.

This clonotype was seen a handful of times. The chain recombines TRBV5-5 with TRBJ1-5; a possible D gene is TRBD1 (6 bases). V was shortened by 1 base and J by 6 bases, with 8 bases between the two germline ends. CDR1 SGHKS and CDR2 YYEKEE come from the germline V gene (reference sequence). CDR3 length: 13 amino acids. CDR3 amino acids: CASSLTQGQPQHF. The CDR3 DNA reads TGTGCCAGCAGCTTGACACAGGGTCAGCCCCAGCATTTT. The full variable domain, completed using reference TRBV5-5 and TRBJ1-5, is DAGVTQSPTHLIKTRGQQVTLRCSPISGHKSVSWYQQVLGQGPQFIFQYYEKEERGRGNFPDRFSARQFPNYSSELNVNALLLGDSALYLCASSLTQGQPQHFGDGTRLSIL.

The CDR3 reads CASSSSAGETQYF. The DNA for the CDR3 is TGTGCCAGCAGCTCCTCAGCGGGAGAGACCCAGTACTTC. The V gene is TRBV28, the J gene TRBJ2-5; tentatively, D is TRBD2 (6 bases). Trimming took off 6 bases at V and 4 bases at J, with 12 bases between the two ends. The CDR3 loop spans 13 amino acids. Germline V gene sequence: CDR1 MDHEN, CDR2 SYDVKM.